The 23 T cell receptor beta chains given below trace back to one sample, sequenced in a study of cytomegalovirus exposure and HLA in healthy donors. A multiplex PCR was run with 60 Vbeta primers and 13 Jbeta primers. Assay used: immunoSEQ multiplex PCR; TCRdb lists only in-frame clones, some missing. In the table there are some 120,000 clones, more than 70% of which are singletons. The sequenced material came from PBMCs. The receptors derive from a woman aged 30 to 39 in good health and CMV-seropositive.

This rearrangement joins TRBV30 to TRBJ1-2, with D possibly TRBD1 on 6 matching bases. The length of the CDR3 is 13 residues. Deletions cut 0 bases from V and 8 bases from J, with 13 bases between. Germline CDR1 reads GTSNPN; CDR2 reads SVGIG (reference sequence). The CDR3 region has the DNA TGTGCCTGGAGTGTTAACAGGGTAGGGGGCTACACCTTC. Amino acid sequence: CAWSVNRVGGYTF.

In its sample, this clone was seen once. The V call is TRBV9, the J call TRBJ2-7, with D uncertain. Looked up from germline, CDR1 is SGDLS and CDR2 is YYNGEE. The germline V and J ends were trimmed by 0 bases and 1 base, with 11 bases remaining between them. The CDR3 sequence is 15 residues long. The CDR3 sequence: CASSVGLAESYEQYF. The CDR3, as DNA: TGTGCCAGCAGCGTAGGCTTAGCCGAGTCCTACGAGCAGTACTTC.

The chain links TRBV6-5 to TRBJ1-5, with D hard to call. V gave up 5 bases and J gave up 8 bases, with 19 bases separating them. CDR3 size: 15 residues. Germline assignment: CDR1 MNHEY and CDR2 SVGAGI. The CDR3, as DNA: TGTGCCAGCAGTCCCGGGTTAGGGAGGAAGGAGCCCCAGCATTTT. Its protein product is CASSPGLGRKEPQHF.

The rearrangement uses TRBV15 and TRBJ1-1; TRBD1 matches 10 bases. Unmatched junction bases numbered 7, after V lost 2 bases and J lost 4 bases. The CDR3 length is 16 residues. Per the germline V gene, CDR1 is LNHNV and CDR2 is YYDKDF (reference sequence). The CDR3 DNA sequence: TGTGCCACCAGCAGACCCCGGACAGGGGGGCTCACTGAAGCTTTCTTT. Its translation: CATSRPRTGGLTEAFF.

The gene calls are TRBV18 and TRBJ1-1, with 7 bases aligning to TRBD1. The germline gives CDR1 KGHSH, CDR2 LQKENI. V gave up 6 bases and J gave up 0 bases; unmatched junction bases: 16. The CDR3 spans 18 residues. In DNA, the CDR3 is TGTGCCAGCTCCCCCCCACAGGGGACGAGGGTTATGAACACTGAAGCTTTCTTT. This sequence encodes CASSPPQGTRVMNTEAFF.

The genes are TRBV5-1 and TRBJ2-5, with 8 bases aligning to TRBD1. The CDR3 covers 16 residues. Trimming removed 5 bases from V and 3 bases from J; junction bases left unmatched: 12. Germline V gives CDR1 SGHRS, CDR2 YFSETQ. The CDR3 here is CASRPGAGGEEETQYF. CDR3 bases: TGCGCCAGCAGGCCGGGGGCAGGGGGCGAAGAAGAGACCCAGTACTTC.

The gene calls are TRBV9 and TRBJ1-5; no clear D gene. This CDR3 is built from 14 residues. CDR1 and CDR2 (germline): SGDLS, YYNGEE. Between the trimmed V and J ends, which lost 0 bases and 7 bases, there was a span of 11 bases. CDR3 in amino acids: CASSVGLGWQPQHF. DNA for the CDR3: TGTGCCAGCAGCGTAGGCCTAGGATGGCAGCCCCAGCATTTT.

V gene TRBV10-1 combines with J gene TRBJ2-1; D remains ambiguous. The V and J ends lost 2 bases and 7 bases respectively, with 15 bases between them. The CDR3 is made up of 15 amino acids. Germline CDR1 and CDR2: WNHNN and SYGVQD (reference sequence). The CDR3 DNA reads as TGCGCCAGCAGTGAGGGGCTGACCGGTCGGAATGAGCAGTTCTTC. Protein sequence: CASSEGLTGRNEQFF.

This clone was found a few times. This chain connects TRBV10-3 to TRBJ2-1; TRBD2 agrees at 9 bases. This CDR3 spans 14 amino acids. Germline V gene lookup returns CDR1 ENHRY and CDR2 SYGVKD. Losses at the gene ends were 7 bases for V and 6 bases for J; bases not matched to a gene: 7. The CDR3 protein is CAINSGLAGNEQFF. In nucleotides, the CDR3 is TGTGCCATCAATTCGGGACTAGCCGGCAATGAGCAGTTCTTC.

The CDR3 loop is CATSRERGLGYGYTF. CDR3 nucleotide sequence: TGTGCCACCAGCAGAGAACGGGGGTTAGGGTATGGCTACACCTTC. The V call is TRBV15, the J call TRBJ1-2; possibly TRBD1 for D (5 bases). The V end lost 0 bases, the J end lost 5 bases, and 13 bases lay between the germline ends. This CDR3 has 15 amino acids. Germline V gives CDR1 LNHNV, CDR2 YYDKDF (reference sequence).

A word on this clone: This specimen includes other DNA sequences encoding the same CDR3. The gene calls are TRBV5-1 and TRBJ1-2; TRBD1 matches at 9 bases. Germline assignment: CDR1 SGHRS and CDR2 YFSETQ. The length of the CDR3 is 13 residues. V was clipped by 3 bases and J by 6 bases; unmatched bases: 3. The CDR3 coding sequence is TGCGCCAGCAGCTACGGGGACAGGGATGGCTACACCTTC. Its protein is CASSYGDRDGYTF.

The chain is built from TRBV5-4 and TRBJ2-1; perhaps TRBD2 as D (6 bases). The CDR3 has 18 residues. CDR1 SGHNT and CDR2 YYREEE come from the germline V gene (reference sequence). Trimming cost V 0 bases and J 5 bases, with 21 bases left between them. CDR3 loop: CASSLVGVIRREDNEQFF. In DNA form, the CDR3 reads TGTGCCAGCAGCTTGGTGGGGGTAATTAGAAGGGAGGACAATGAGCAGTTCTTC.

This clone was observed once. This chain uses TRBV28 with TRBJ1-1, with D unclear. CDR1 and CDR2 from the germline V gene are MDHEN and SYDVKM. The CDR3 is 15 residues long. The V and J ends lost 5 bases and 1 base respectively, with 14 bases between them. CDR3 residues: CASSRIYRGNTEAFF. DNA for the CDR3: TGTGCCAGCAGTCGCATATATAGAGGGAACACTGAAGCTTTCTTT. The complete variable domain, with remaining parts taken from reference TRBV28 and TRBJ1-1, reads DVKVTQSSRYLVKRTGEKVFLECVQDMDHENMFWYRQDPGLGLRLIYFSYDVKMKEKGDIPEGYSVSREKKERFSLILESASTNQTSMYLCASSRIYRGNTEAFFGQGTRLTVV.

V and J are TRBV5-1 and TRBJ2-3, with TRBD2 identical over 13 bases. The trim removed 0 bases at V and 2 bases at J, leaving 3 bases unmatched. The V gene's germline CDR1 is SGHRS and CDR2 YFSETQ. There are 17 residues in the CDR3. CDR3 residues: CASSLGLAGGNTDTQYF. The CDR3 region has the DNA TGCGCCAGCAGCTTGGGACTAGCGGGGGGTAACACAGATACGCAGTATTTT.

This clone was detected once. The CDR3 sequence is CSVEVQGPDTGELFF. Here the CDR3 DNA reads TGCAGCGTTGAAGTACAGGGTCCCGACACCGGGGAGCTGTTTTTT. This sequence joins TRBV29-1 and TRBJ2-2; weak D call: TRBD1 (6 bases). CDR3 length equals 15 residues. Per germline, CDR1 SQVTM and CDR2 ANQGSEA. Trimming took 1 base from V and 3 from J, leaving 12 bases between them.

Here the CDR3 reads CASSQGAVFSYEQYF. Here the CDR3 DNA reads TGCGCCAGCAGCCAAGGGGCAGTTTTCTCCTACGAGCAGTACTTC. V is TRBV4-1 and J is TRBJ2-7, with no clear D. This CDR3 has 15 residues. Per the germline V gene, CDR1 is MGHRA and CDR2 is YSYEKL. Trimming cost V 1 base and J 0 bases, with 10 bases left between them.

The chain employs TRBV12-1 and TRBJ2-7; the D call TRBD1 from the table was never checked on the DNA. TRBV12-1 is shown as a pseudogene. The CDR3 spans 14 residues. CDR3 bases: TGTGCCAGCAGCTTTACCAGTTACTCCTACGAGCAGTACTTC. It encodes CASSFTSYSYEQYF.

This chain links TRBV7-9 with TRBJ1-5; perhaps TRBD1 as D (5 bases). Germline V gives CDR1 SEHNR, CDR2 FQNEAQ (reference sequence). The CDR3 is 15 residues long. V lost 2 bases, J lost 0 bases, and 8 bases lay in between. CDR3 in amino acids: CASSLQGHSNQPQHF. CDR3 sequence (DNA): TGTGCCAGCAGCTTACAGGGCCATAGCAATCAGCCCCAGCATTTT. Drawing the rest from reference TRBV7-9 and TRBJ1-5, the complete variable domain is DTGVSQNPRHKITKRGQNVTFRCDPISEHNRLYWYRQTLGQGPEFLTYFQNEAQLEKSRLLSDRFSAERPKGSFSTLEIQRTEQGDSAMYLCASSLQGHSNQPQHFGDGTRLSIL.

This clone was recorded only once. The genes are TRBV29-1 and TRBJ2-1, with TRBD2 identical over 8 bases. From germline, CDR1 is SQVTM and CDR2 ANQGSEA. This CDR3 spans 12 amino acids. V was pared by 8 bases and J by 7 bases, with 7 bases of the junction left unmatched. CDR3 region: CSLSGGSNEQFF. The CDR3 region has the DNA TGCAGCCTCTCGGGAGGGTCAAATGAGCAGTTCTTC.

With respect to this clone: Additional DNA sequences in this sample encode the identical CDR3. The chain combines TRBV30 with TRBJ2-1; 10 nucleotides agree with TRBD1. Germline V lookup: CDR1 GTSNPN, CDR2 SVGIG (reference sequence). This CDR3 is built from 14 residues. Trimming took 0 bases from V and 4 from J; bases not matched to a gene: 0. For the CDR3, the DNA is TGTGCCTGGAGTGTGGGACAGGGGTACAATGAGCAGTTCTTC. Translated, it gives CAWSVGQGYNEQFF.

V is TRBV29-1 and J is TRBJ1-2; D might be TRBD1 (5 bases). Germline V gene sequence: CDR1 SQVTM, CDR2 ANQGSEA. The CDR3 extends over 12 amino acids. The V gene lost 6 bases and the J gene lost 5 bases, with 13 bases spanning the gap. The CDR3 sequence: CSVQGAQYGYTF. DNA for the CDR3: TGCAGCGTCCAAGGGGCACAGTATGGCTACACCTTC.

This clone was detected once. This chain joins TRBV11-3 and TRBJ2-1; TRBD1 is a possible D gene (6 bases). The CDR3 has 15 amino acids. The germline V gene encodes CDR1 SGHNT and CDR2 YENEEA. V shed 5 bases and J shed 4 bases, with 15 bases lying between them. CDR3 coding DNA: TGTGCCAGCAGCCCTTCCGGGACAAATTACAATGAGCAGTTCTTC. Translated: CASSPSGTNYNEQFF.

CDR3 in DNA: TGTGCCAGCAGTTACCGCATTGACAATTACGAGCAGTACTTC. Residues: CASSYRIDNYEQYF. The rearrangement joins TRBV6-5 to TRBJ2-7; D is unresolved. The CDR3 loop spans 14 amino acids. Trimming shortened V by 2 bases and J by 4 bases, and 12 bases separated the two germline ends. Germline CDR1 MNHEY, CDR2 SVGAGI.